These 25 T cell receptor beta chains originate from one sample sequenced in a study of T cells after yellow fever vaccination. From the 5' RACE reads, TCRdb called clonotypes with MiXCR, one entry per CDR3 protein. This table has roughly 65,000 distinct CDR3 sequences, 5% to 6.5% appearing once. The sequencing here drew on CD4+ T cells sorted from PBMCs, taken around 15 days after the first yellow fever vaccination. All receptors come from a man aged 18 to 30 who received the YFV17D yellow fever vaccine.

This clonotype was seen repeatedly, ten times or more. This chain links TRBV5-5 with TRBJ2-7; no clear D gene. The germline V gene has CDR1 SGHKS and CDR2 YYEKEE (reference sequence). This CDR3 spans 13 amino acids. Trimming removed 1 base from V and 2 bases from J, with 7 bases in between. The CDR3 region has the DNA TGTGCCAGCAGCTTGAATAGCCCCTACGAGCAGTACTTC. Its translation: CASSLNSPYEQYF. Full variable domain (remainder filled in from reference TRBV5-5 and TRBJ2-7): DAGVTQSPTHLIKTRGQQVTLRCSPISGHKSVSWYQQVLGQGPQFIFQYYEKEERGRGNFPDRFSARQFPNYSSELNVNALLLGDSALYLCASSLNSPYEQYFGPGTRLTVT.

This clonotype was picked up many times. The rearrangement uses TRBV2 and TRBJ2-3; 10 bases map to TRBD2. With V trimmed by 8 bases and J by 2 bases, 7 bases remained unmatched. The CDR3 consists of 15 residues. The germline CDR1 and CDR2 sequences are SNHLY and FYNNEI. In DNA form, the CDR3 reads TGTGCCAGCGAAGATAGCGGGGGGTACACAGATACGCAGTATTTT. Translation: CASEDSGGYTDTQYF.

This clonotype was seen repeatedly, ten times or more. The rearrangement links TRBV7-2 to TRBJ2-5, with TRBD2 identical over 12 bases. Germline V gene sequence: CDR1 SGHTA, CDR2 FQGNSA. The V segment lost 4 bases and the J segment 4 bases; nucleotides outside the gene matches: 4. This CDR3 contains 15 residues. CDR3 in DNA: TGTGCCAGCAGCTCCCGGACTAGCGGGGTAGAGACCCAGTACTTC. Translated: CASSSRTSGVETQYF.

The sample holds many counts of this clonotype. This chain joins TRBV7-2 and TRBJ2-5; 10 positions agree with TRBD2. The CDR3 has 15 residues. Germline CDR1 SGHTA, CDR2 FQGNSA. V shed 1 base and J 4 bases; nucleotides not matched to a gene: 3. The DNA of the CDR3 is TGTGCCAGCAGCTTAGAGCGGGGGGGCATAGAGACCCAGTACTTC. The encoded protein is CASSLERGGIETQYF.

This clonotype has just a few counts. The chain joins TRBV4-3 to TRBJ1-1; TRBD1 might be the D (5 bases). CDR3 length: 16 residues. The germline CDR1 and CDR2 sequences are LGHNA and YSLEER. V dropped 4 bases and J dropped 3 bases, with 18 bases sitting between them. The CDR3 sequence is CASSPGEGLYYTEAFF. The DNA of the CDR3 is TGCGCCAGCAGCCCCGGGGAGGGGCTATATTACACTGAAGCTTTCTTT.

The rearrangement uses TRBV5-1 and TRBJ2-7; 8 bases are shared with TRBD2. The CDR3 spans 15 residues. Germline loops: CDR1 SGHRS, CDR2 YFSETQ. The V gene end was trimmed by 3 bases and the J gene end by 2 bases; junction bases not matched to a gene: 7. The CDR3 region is CASSSPSGGAYEQYF. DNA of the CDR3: TGCGCCAGCAGCTCCCCCAGCGGGGGAGCCTACGAGCAGTACTTC.

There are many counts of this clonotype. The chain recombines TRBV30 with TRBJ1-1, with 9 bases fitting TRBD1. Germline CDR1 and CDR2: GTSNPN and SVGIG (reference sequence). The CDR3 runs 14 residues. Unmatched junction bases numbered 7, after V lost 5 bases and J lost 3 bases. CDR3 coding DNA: TGTGCCTGGCGTTTCCGGGACAGGGACACTGAAGCTTTCTTT. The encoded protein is CAWRFRDRDTEAFF.

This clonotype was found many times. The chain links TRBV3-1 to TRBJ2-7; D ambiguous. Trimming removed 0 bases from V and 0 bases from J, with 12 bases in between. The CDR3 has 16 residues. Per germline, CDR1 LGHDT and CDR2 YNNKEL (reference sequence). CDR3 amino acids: CASSQDVKNSSYEQYV. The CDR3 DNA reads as TGTGCCAGCAGCCAAGATGTCAAAAACAGCTCCTACGAGCAGTACGTC.

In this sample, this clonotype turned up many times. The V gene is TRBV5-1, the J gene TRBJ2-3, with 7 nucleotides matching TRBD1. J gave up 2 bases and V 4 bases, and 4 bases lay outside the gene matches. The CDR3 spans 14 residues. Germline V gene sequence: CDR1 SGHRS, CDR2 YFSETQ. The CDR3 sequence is CASSPGQATDTQYF. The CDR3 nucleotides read TGCGCCAGCAGCCCTGGACAGGCCACAGATACGCAGTATTTT.

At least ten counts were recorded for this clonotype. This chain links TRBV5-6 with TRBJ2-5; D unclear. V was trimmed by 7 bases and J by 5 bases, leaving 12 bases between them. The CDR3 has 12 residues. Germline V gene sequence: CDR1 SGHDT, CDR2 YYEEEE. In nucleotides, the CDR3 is TGTGCCAGCGGCCCTAGACGGGAGACCCAGTACTTC. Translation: CASGPRRETQYF.

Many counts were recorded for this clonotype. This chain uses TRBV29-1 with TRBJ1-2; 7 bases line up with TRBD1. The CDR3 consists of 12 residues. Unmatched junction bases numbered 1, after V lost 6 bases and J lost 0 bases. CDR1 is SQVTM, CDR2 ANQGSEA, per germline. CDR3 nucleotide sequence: TGCAGCGTGCAGGGGGCTAACTATGGCTACACCTTC. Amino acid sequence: CSVQGANYGYTF.

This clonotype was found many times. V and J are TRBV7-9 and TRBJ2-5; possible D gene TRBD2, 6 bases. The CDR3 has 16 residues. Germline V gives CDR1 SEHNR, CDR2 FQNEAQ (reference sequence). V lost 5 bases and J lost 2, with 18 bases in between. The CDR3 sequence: CASSPGLRMEQETQYF. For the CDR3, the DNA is TGTGCCAGCAGCCCGGGACTCAGGATGGAGCAAGAGACCCAGTACTTC.

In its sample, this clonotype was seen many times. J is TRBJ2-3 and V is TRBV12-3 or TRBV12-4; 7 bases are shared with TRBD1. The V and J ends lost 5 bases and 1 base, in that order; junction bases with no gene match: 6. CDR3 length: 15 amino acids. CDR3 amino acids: CASSADRAGTDTQYF. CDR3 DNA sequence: TGTGCCAGCAGTGCCGACAGGGCGGGCACAGATACGCAGTATTTT.

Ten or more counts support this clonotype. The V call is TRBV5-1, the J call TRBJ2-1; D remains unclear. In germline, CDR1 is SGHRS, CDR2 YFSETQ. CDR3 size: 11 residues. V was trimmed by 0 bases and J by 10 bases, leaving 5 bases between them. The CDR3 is CASSLEQEQFF. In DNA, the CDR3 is TGCGCCAGCAGCTTGGAACAGGAGCAGTTCTTC.

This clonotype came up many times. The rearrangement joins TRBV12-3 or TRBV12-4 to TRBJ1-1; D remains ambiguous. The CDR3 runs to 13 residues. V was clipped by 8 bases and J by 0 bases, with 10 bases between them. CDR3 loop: CASLVSMNTEAFF. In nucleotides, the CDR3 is TGTGCCAGCCTCGTCTCCATGAACACTGAAGCTTTCTTT.

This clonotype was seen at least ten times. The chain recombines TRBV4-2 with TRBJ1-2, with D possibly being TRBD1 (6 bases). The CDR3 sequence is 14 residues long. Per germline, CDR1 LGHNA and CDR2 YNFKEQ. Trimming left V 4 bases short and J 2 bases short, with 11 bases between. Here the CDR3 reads CASSPGAGNYGYTF. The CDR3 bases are TGTGCCAGCAGCCCGGGGGCAGGGAACTATGGCTACACCTTC.

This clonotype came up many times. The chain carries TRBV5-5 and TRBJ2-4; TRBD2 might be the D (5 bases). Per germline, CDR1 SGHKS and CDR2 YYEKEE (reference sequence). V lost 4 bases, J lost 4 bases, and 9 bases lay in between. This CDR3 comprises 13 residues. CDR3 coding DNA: TGTGCCAGCAGCGCGCCGGGAAAAAACATTCAGTACTTC. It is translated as CASSAPGKNIQYF.

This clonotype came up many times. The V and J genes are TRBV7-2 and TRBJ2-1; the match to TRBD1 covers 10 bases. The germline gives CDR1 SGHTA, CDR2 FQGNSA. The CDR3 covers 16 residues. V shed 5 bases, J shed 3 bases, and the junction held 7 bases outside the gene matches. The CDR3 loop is CASSPSRDRGYNEQFF. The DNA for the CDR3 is TGTGCCAGCAGCCCGAGTAGGGACAGGGGCTACAATGAGCAGTTCTTC.

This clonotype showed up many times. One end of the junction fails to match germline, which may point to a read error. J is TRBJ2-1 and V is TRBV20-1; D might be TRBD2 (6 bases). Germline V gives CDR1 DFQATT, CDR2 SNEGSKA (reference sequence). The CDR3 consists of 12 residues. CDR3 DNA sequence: TGCAGTGCTAGAGGGCCCGAAATAGCGGACTACTTC. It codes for CSARGPEIADYF.

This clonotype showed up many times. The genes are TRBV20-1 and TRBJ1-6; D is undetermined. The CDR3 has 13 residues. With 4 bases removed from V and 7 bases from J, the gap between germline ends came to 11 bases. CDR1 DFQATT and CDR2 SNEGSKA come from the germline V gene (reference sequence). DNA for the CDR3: TGCAGTGCTAACTTCGGGCCCAATTCACCCCTCCACTTT. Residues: CSANFGPNSPLHF.

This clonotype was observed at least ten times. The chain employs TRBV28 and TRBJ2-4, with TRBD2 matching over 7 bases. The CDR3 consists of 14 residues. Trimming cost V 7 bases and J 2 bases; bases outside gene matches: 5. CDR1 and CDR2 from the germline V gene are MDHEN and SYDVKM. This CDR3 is CASNPGGSKNIQYF. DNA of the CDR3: TGTGCCAGCAACCCGGGGGGATCCAAAAACATTCAGTACTTC. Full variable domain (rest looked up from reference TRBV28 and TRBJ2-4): DVKVTQSSRYLVKRTGEKVFLECVQDMDHENMFWYRQDPGLGLRLIYFSYDVKMKEKGDIPEGYSVSREKKERFSLILESASTNQTSMYLCASNPGGSKNIQYFGAGTRLSVL.

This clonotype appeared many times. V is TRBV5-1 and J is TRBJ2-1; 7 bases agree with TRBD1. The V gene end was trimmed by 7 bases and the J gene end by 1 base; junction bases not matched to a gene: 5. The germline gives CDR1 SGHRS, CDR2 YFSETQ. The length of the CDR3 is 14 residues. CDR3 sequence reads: CASATGESYNEQFF. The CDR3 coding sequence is TGCGCCAGCGCCACAGGGGAGTCCTACAATGAGCAGTTCTTC. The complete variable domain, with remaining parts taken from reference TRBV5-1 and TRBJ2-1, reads KAGVTQTPRYLIKTRGQQVTLSCSPISGHRSVSWYQQTPGQGLQFLFEYFSETQRNKGNFPGRFSGRQFSNSRSEMNVSTLELGDSALYLCASATGESYNEQFFGPGTRLTVL.

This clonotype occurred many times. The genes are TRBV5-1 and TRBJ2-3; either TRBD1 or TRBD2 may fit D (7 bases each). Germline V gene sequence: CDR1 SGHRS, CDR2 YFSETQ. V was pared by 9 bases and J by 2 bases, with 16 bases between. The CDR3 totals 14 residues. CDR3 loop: CATSSGGATDTQYF. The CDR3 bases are TGCGCCACCTCTTCAGGGGGGGCCACAGATACGCAGTATTTT.

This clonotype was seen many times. The CDR3 DNA sequence: TGTGCCAGCAGCTTAACTTGGCAAGCCGGGGAGCTGTTTTTT. This translates into CASSLTWQAGELFF. This rearrangement joins TRBV7-3 to TRBJ2-2; D remains ambiguous. The germline V gene has CDR1 SGHTA and CDR2 FQGTGA. Trimming cost V 0 bases and J 6 bases, with 8 bases left between them. The CDR3 covers 14 residues.

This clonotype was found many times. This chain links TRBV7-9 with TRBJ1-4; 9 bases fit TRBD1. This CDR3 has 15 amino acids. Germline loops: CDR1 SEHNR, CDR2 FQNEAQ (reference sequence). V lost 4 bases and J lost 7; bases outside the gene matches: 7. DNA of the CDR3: TGTGCCAGCAGCTCGACGGGACAGGGAACTGAAAAACTGTTTTTT. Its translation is CASSSTGQGTEKLFF.